The T cell receptor beta chain under discussion was sequenced for a study of radiotherapy plus CTLA-4 blockade in lung cancer. Note on this clone: Antigen: not known.

The data were produced by immunoSEQ multiplex PCR, yet TCRdb's version contains in-frame clones alone and is incomplete. The sample contains about 67,000 clones, approximately 79% of which appear only once. General observations from the study: In blood, tumor-derived TCR clones expanded after radiotherapy plus ipilimumab.

The CDR3 runs 14 residues. Germline V gene lookup returns CDR1 SGHKS and CDR2 YYEKEE (reference sequence). V gave up 3 bases and J gave up 3 bases; unmatched junction bases: 3. The starting material was peripheral blood, obtained from a patient treated with radiotherapy plus ipilimumab. The TCR sequence derives from a human donor with non-small cell lung cancer whose response to radiotherapy plus ipilimumab could not be evaluated. Some clones in this sample may be carry-over from other donors' samples. The chain couples TRBV5-5 to TRBJ1-1, with TRBD1 matching 9 bases. This chain's CDR3 is CASSWGQGDTEAFF. The CDR3 DNA is TGTGCCAGCAGCTGGGGACAGGGTGACACTGAAGCTTTCTTT.